In this sample, the clone carrying this T cell receptor beta chain turned up once. Its antigen is currently unknown. The sample originates from a study of T-cell reconstitution after alpha-beta-depleted transplantation in children. Study observations and caveats: Approximately two months post-transplant, alpha-beta T cells reportedly originated from several hundred expanded graft clones. It was newly produced T cells that mostly accounted for T-cell counts and diversity one year after transplant. The high TCRbeta diversity at day 60 in some patients came from surviving recipient T cells and thymic progenitors.

Trimming shortened V by 6 bases and J by 7 bases, and 15 bases separated the two germline ends. CDR1 KGHDR and CDR2 SFDVKD come from the germline V gene. The CDR3 is 14 amino acids. As it was prepared, the TCRbeta library received unique molecular identifiers. TCRdb reprocessed the PCR reads with MiXCR, giving one entry per CDR3 protein. The sample lists about a million distinct CDR3 sequences; about 29% were seen once. The sequencing here drew on PBMCs, mostly from graft donor cells, taken 360 days after TCRalphabeta/CD19-depleted stem cell transplant. The receptor was derived from a boy under two years old who had a stem cell transplant for SCID, so the T cells may come from the graft donor. The V gene is TRBV24-1, the J gene TRBJ2-1; maybe TRBD2 (6 bases). CDR3 bases: TGTGCCACCAGTTTGCGGGGCTCGCGGAATGAGCAGTTCTTC. This encodes CATSLRGSRNEQFF.